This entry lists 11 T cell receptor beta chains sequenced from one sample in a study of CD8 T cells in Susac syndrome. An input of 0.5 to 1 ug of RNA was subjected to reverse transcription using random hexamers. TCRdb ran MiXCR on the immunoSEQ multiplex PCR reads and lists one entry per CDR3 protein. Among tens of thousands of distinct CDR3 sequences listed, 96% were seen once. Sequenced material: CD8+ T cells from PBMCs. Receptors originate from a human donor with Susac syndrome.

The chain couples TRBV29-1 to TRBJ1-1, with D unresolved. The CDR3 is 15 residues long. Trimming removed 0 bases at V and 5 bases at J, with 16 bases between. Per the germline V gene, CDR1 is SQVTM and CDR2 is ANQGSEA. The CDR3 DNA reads TGCAGCGTTGAAGACCCAATGGAGTGGAGAACTGAAGCTTTCTTT. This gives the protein CSVEDPMEWRTEAFF. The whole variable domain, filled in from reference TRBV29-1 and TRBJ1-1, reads SAVISQKPSRDICQRGTSLTIQCQVDSQVTMMFWYRQQPGQSLTLIATANQGSEATYESGFVIDKFPISRPNLTFSTLTVSNMSPEDSSIYLCSVEDPMEWRTEAFFGQGTRLTVV.

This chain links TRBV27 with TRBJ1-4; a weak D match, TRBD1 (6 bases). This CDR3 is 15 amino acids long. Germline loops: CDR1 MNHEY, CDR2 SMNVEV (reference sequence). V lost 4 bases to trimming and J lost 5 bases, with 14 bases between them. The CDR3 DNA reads TGTGCCAGCAGTTCATACCGGGACAAGAATGAAAAACTGTTTTTT. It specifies CASSSYRDKNEKLFF.

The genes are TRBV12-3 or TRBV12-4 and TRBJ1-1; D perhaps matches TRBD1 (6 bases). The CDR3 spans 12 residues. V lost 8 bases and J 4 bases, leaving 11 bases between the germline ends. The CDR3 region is CASGETGTEAFF. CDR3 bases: TGTGCCAGCGGGGAGACAGGCACTGAAGCTTTCTTT.

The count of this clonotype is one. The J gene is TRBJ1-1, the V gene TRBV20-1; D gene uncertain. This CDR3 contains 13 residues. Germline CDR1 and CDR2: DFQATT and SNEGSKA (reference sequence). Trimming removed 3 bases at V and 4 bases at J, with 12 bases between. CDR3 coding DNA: TGCAGTGCTAGCCCGATCGGGAGCACTGAAGCTTTCTTT. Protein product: CSASPIGSTEAFF.

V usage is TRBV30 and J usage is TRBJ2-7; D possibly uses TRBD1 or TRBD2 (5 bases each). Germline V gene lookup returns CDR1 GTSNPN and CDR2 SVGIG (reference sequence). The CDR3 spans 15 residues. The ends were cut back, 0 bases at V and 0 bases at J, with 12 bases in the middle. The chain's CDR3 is CAWSVGTPRSYEQYF. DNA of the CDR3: TGTGCCTGGAGTGTAGGGACGCCGCGCTCCTACGAGCAGTACTTC.

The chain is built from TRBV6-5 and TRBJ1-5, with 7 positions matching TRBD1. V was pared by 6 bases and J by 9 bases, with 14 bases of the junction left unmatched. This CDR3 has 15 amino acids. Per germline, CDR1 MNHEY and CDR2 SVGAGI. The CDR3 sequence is CASRRRQGDSWPQHF. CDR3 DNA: TGTGCCAGCAGGAGACGCCAGGGGGACTCATGGCCCCAGCATTTT.

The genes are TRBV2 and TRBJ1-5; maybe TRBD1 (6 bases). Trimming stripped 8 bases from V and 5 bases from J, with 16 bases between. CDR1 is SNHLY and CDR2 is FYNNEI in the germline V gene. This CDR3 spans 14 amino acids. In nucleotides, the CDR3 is TGTGCCAGCGCGCGGACAGCCCTCGATCAGCCCCAGCATTTT. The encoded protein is CASARTALDQPQHF.

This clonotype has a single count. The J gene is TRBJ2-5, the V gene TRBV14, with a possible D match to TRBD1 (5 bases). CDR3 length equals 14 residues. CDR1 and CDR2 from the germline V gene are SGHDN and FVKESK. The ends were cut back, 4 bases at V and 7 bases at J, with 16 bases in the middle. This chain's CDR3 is CASSPFQGRTTQYF. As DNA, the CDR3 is TGTGCCAGCAGCCCCTTCCAGGGCCGCACGACCCAGTACTTC.

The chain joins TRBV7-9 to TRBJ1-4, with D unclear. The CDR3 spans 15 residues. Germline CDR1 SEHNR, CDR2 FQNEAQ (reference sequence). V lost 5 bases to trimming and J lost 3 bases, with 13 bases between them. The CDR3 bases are TGTGCCAGCAGCCTAAGTATGGGATCTAATGAAAAACTGTTTTTT. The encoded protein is CASSLSMGSNEKLFF.

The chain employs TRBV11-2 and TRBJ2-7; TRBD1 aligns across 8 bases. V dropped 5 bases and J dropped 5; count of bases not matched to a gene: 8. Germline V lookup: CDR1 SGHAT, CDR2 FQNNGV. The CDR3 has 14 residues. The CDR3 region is CASSVLRTGNEQYF. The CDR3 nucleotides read TGTGCCAGCAGCGTATTGAGGACAGGGAACGAGCAGTACTTC.

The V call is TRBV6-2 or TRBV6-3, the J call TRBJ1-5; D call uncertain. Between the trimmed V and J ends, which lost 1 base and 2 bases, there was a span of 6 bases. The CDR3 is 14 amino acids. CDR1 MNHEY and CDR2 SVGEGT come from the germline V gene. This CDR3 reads CASSYLEGNQPQHF. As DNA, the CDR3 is TGTGCCAGCAGTTACTTGGAGGGCAATCAGCCCCAGCATTTT.